This T cell receptor beta chain was identified in a study of shared clonotypes between healthy human individuals. Study-wide points: Sequencing depth was expected to affect clonotype sharing among donors. Donor scarcity curtailed the genetic and exposure-history diversity represented herein.

Naive CD8 populations comprised CD45RO-negative cells positively selected for CCR7, excluding terminally differentiated effector memory CD45RA+ cells. Running of the assay took place at deep level. Measured with immunoSEQ multiplex PCR; TCRdb has only the in-frame clones, and not every one. Of over 2 million clones listed, approximately 94% are singletons. Germline-derived CDR1 and CDR2 are MDHEN and SYDVKM. The length of the CDR3 is 17 residues. The V and J ends lost 4 bases and 3 bases respectively, with 22 bases between them. A remark on this clone: Its antigen remains unidentified.

This TCR came from a man aged 18-30 years in good health. The chain recombines TRBV28 with TRBJ2-7; TRBD1 or TRBD2 may be the D gene (6 bases each). The sequencing input was naive CD8+ T cells sorted from blood. CDR3 sequence (DNA): TGTGCCAGCAGTTCACCTAGAATGGGGGGCTCTTACTACGAGCAGTACTTC. Encoded protein: CASSSPRMGGSYYEQYF.